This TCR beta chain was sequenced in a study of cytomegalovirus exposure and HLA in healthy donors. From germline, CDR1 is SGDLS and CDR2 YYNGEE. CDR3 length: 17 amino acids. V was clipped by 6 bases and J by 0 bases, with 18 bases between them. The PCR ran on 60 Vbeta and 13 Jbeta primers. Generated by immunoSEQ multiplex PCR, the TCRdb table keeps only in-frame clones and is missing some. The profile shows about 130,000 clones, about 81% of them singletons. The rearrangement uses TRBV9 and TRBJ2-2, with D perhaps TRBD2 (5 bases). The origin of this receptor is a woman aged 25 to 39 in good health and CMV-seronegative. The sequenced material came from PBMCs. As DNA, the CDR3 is TGTGCCAGCACCGCCTCCGCGGCGGGCTCGAACACCGGGGAGCTGTTTTTT. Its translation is CASTASAAGSNTGELFF.